The 4 T cell receptor beta chains listed next were all sequenced from one sample in a study of technical replicates of blood from several donors. Method: immunoSEQ multiplex PCR; TCRdb's copy keeps in-frame clones and lacks some. The sample lists approximately 78,000 clones; more than 90% were seen once. Material: T cells isolated from PBMCs. The receptor set was obtained from a human donor in good health.

The chain uses TRBV5-6 and TRBJ1-1, with no clear D. The germline V and J ends were trimmed by 3 bases and 3 bases, with 15 bases remaining between them. CDR1 SGHDT and CDR2 YYEEEE come from the germline V gene. The CDR3 consists of 15 residues. This CDR3 reads CASSYERREYTEAFF. Here the CDR3 DNA reads TGTGCCAGCAGCTACGAGAGGAGGGAGTACACTGAAGCTTTCTTT.

The rearrangement joins TRBV9 to TRBJ2-3; weak D call: TRBD1 (5 bases). CDR3 length: 14 amino acids. Deletions cut 6 bases from V and 6 bases from J, with 17 bases between. Per the germline V gene, CDR1 is SGDLS and CDR2 is YYNGEE. CDR3 protein: CASNSGQQIDTQYF. The DNA of the CDR3 is TGTGCCAGCAACTCAGGGCAGCAAATCGATACGCAGTATTTT.

This clone was observed a handful of times. The chain has TRBV19 and TRBJ1-1, with D maybe TRBD1 (6 bases). From germline, CDR1 is LNHDA and CDR2 SQIVND (reference sequence). V lost 4 bases and J 4 bases, leaving 10 bases between the germline ends. The CDR3 runs to 13 residues. This chain's CDR3 is CASSTSRGTEAFF. CDR3 DNA sequence: TGTGCCAGTAGTACGTCCAGGGGCACTGAAGCTTTCTTT.

This chain connects TRBV4-1 to TRBJ1-2, with 7 bases fitting TRBD1. With 1 base clipped from V and 2 bases from J, the junction kept 1 base outside the gene matches. Germline V gene data show CDR1 as MGHRA and CDR2 as YSYEKL. This CDR3 contains 14 residues. CDR3 nucleotides: TGCGCCAGCAGCCAAGGGACAGGAAACTATGGCTACACCTTC. Translation gives CASSQGTGNYGYTF.